This is a list of T cell receptor beta chains from one sample in a study of cytomegalovirus exposure and HLA in healthy donors. Profiled with immunoSEQ multiplex PCR; TCRdb holds only in-frame clones, not every one. This table has about 180,000 clones, 84% appearing once. The source material was PBMCs. The receptors derive from a boy aged 2 to 10 in good health and CMV-seronegative. Each CDR3 is given with its conserved first and last residue. The D gene is left open where the match is weak. Size tells how often a clone was seen (once, few, many) or the class of an expanded clone, and some rows leave it out.

v_gene: TRBV28
abundance: once
d_gene: TRBD1
j_gene: TRBJ2-7
CDR3aa: CASGTDTYEQYF
CDR3nt: TGTGCCAGCGGGACAGATACCTACGAGCAGTACTTC

v_gene: TRBV28
abundance: once
d_gene: TRBD2
j_gene: TRBJ2-7
CDR3aa: CASRGTSGTYEQYF
CDR3nt: TGTGCCAGCAGGGGGACTAGCGGGACCTACGAGCAGTACTTC

v_gene: TRBV7-2
abundance: NA
d_gene: NA
j_gene: TRBJ2-7
CDR3aa: CASSPRDGSYEQYF
CDR3nt: TGTGCCAGCAGCCCACGGGACGGGAGTTACGAGCAGTACTTC

v_gene: TRBV10-3
abundance: NA
d_gene: TRBD2
j_gene: TRBJ2-1
CDR3aa: CAISSGGAYNEQFF
CDR3nt: TGTGCCATCAGTTCGGGAGGTGCTTACAATGAGCAGTTCTTC

v_gene: TRBV9
abundance: NA
d_gene: NA
j_gene: TRBJ2-3
CDR3aa: CASSVGQGKDTQYF
CDR3nt: TGTGCCAGCAGCGTAGGCCAGGGTAAAGATACGCAGTATTTT

v_gene: TRBV6-5
abundance: NA
d_gene: NA
j_gene: TRBJ2-4
CDR3aa: CASSQGPQGNIQYF
CDR3nt: TGTGCCAGCAGTCAGGGCCCCCAGGGAAACATTCAGTACTTC

v_gene: TRBV5-5
abundance: NA
d_gene: NA
j_gene: TRBJ2-7
CDR3aa: CASSQGRDKRNEQYF
CDR3nt: TGTGCCAGCAGCCAAGGCCGGGACAAACGGAACGAGCAGTACTTC

v_gene: TRBV28
abundance: NA
d_gene: TRBD2
j_gene: TRBJ2-7
CDR3aa: CASSMPAGTSGYEQYF
CDR3nt: TGTGCCAGCAGTATGCCTGCCGGGACTAGCGGCTACGAGCAGTACTTC

v_gene: TRBV7-9
abundance: NA
d_gene: TRBD1
j_gene: TRBJ2-7
CDR3aa: CASSRDRGVHEQYF
CDR3nt: TGTGCCAGCAGCCGGGACAGGGGGGTACACGAGCAGTACTTC

v_gene: TRBV6-5
abundance: NA
d_gene: NA
j_gene: TRBJ2-5
CDR3aa: CASSYLDRSETQYF
CDR3nt: TGTGCCAGCAGTTACTTGGACAGATCGGAGACCCAGTACTTC

v_gene: TRBV6-1
abundance: NA
d_gene: NA
j_gene: TRBJ1-1
CDR3aa: CASSLGRNTEAFF
CDR3nt: TGTGCCAGCAGTCTTGGGCGGAACACTGAAGCTTTCTTT

v_gene: TRBV27
abundance: NA
d_gene: NA
j_gene: TRBJ1-2
CDR3aa: CASSPGGTGYTF
CDR3nt: TGTGCCAGCAGCCCGGGGGGTACGGGCTACACCTTC

v_gene: TRBV6-1
abundance: NA
d_gene: NA
j_gene: TRBJ1-1
CDR3aa: CASRWEGTEAFF
CDR3nt: TGTGCCAGCAGGTGGGAGGGCACTGAAGCTTTCTTT

v_gene: TRBV29-1
abundance: few
d_gene: NA
j_gene: TRBJ2-3
CDR3aa: CSVPTGSTLGDTQYF
CDR3nt: TGCAGCGTCCCAACAGGGTCCACCTTGGGAGATACGCAGTATTTT

v_gene: TRBV18
abundance: NA
d_gene: NA
j_gene: TRBJ2-6
CDR3aa: CASSPGAAMFSGANVLTF
CDR3nt: TGTGCCAGCTCACCTGGGGCCGCTATGTTCTCTGGGGCCAACGTCCTGACTTTC